Listed here are 14 T cell receptor beta chains from one sample, sequenced in a study of T cell responses to AZD1222 COVID-19 vaccine. Profiling relied on immunoSEQ multiplex PCR, and the TCRdb table lists in-frame clones only, not all of them. Of tens of thousands of clones listed, 75% to 85% are singletons. Sample: peripheral blood, taken on day 0 of AZD1222 vaccination. The receptors here all came from an adult in good health.

In its sample, this clone was seen once. The chain has TRBV18 and TRBJ2-2; the D gene is possibly TRBD2 (5 bases). CDR1 is KGHSH, CDR2 LQKENI, per germline. This CDR3 region has 16 residues. V was trimmed by 1 base and J by 3 bases, leaving 12 bases between them. CDR3 in amino acids: CASSPRRLTDTGELFF. The CDR3 DNA reads TGTGCCAGCTCACCACGGCGACTAACAGACACCGGGGAGCTGTTTTTT.

The rearrangement joins TRBV7-2 to TRBJ1-2; a weak D match, TRBD1 (5 bases). Germline values: CDR1 SGHTA, CDR2 FQGNSA. Between the trimmed V and J ends, which lost 7 bases and 6 bases, there was a span of 12 bases. CDR3 size: 12 residues. CDR3 DNA sequence: TGTGCCAGCACCAGGGAACGAGATGGCTACACCTTC. Its translation is CASTRERDGYTF.

The chain employs TRBV15 and TRBJ2-1; 15 bases fit TRBD2. CDR3 length equals 15 residues. Per the germline V gene, CDR1 is LNHNV and CDR2 is YYDKDF (reference sequence). V shed 9 bases, J shed 5 bases, and the junction held 5 bases outside the gene matches. The CDR3 region is CATEGLAGGNNEQFF. DNA for the CDR3: TGTGCCACTGAAGGACTAGCGGGGGGGAACAATGAGCAGTTCTTC.

V and J are TRBV7-2 and TRBJ2-1, with 13 nucleotides matching TRBD2. The CDR3 is 15 amino acids. Germline values: CDR1 SGHTA, CDR2 FQGNSA. V trimming: 5 bases; J trimming: 7 bases; junction bases outside the gene matches: 5. CDR3 nucleotides: TGTGCCAGCAGCCCCCAACTAGCGGGGGGGAATGAGCAGTTCTTC. This codes for CASSPQLAGGNEQFF.

The J gene is TRBJ2-5, the V gene TRBV5-1; D is ambiguous. The V gene's germline CDR1 is SGHRS and CDR2 YFSETQ. The CDR3 is 14 amino acids. Trimming stripped 0 bases from V and 3 bases from J, with 9 bases between. The CDR3 protein is CASSLEGRKETQYF. The CDR3 DNA reads TGCGCCAGCAGCTTGGAGGGCAGGAAAGAGACCCAGTACTTC.

This clone was detected once. The gene calls are TRBV19 and TRBJ1-1; 9 nucleotides align to TRBD1. The V gene end was trimmed by 7 bases and the J gene end by 5 bases; junction bases not matched to a gene: 8. This CDR3 region has 14 residues. The germline V gene encodes CDR1 LNHDA and CDR2 SQIVND (reference sequence). CDR3 DNA: TGTGCCAGTAACCCACAGGGGGCGAGAACTGAAGCTTTCTTT. Its translation is CASNPQGARTEAFF. Filled out from reference TRBV19 and TRBJ1-1, the complete variable domain reads DGGITQSPKYLFRKEGQNVTLSCEQNLNHDAMYWYRQDPGQGLRLIYYSQIVNDFQKGDIAEGYSVSREKKESFPLTVTSAQKNPTAFYLCASNPQGARTEAFFGQGTRLTVV.

The V call is TRBV7-9, the J call TRBJ1-1, with D hard to call. This CDR3 region has 11 residues. The V and J ends lost 7 bases and 7 bases respectively, with 10 bases between them. Germline V gene data show CDR1 as SEHNR and CDR2 as FQNEAQ (reference sequence). The CDR3 DNA reads as TGTGCCAGCACCCCCAATGTTGAAGCTTTCTTT. This sequence encodes CASTPNVEAFF.

This chain joins TRBV3-1 (or the pseudogene TRBV3-2) and TRBJ1-2; possibly TRBD1 for D (5 bases). The CDR3 sequence is 14 residues long. Germline V gene lookup returns CDR1 LGHDT and CDR2 YNNKEL (reference sequence). Trimming took 1 base from V and 8 from J, leaving 14 bases between them. The CDR3 loop is CASSQGNPQGGYTF. In DNA, the CDR3 is TGTGCCAGCAGCCAAGGGAATCCCCAGGGAGGCTACACCTTC.

This clone was seen a single time. V and J are TRBV28 and TRBJ1-6; tentative D call: TRBD1 (6 bases). The germline V and J ends were trimmed by 11 bases and 8 bases, with 22 bases remaining between them. The CDR3 totals 15 residues. From germline, CDR1 is MDHEN and CDR2 SYDVKM. This chain's CDR3 is CAGRDLTGADSPLHF. The CDR3 nucleotides are TGTGCCGGCCGTGATTTGACAGGCGCCGATTCACCCCTCCACTTT. The entire variable domain, with the rest obtained from reference TRBV28 and TRBJ1-6, is as follows: DVKVTQSSRYLVKRTGEKVFLECVQDMDHENMFWYRQDPGLGLRLIYFSYDVKMKEKGDIPEGYSVSREKKERFSLILESASTNQTSMYLCAGRDLTGADSPLHFGNGTRLTVT.

The V gene is TRBV3-1 (or the pseudogene TRBV3-2), the J gene TRBJ2-3; no clear D gene. Deletions cut 4 bases from V and 7 bases from J, with 9 bases between. The length of the CDR3 is 12 residues. From germline, CDR1 is LGHDT and CDR2 YNNKEL (reference sequence). The CDR3 nucleotides read TGTGCCAGCAGCCCGACGTCGAATACGCAGTATTTT. Amino acids: CASSPTSNTQYF.

This clone was seen ten or more times. At one end, the junction sequence differs from germline, possibly due to a read error. This sequence joins TRBV3-1 (or the pseudogene TRBV3-2) and TRBJ1-4; possibly TRBD1 for D (5 bases). Germline V gene lookup returns CDR1 LGHDT and CDR2 YNNKEL (reference sequence). The CDR3 covers 12 residues. The CDR3, as DNA: TGTGCCAGCAGCCAACGGACACCAGGGCGGTACTTT. Amino acid sequence: CASSQRTPGRYF.

The V gene is TRBV11-3, the J gene TRBJ2-7; 7 nucleotides line up with TRBD2. Trimming cost V 5 bases and J 6 bases; bases outside gene matches: 7. Germline V gives CDR1 SGHNT, CDR2 YENEEA. CDR3 length: 13 residues. The CDR3 reads CASSQLTGGEQYF. For the CDR3, the DNA is TGTGCCAGCAGCCAGCTTACGGGGGGCGAGCAGTACTTC.

The chain is built from TRBV27 and TRBJ2-5; 10 bases agree with TRBD1. V was clipped by 5 bases and J by 4 bases; unmatched bases: 10. The CDR3 loop spans 16 amino acids. The germline gives CDR1 MNHEY, CDR2 SMNVEV (reference sequence). The CDR3 is CASSGGTGVGRETQYF. CDR3 in DNA: TGTGCCAGCAGTGGGGGGACAGGGGTGGGGAGAGAGACCCAGTACTTC.

V gene TRBV3-1 (or the pseudogene TRBV3-2) combines with J gene TRBJ2-5, with D perhaps assigned TRBD1 or TRBD2 (5 bases each). Germline CDR1 is LGHDT and CDR2 is YNNKEL (reference sequence). The V end lost 0 bases, the J end lost 5 bases, and 19 bases lay between the germline ends. CDR3 length: 17 amino acids. The CDR3 here is CASSQDPGLPGSETQYF. Written as DNA, the CDR3 is TGTGCCAGCAGCCAAGATCCCGGACTCCCAGGGTCGGAGACCCAGTACTTC.